This TCR beta chain is from a study of T cell responses to AZD1222 COVID-19 vaccine. V trimming: 6 bases; J trimming: 5 bases; junction bases outside the gene matches: 6. CDR3 length: 13 amino acids. CDR1 MNHEY and CDR2 SVGAGI come from the germline V gene. The protocol was immunoSEQ multiplex PCR, while the TCRdb copy is restricted to in-frame clones and leaves out a portion. This table holds 110,000 to 150,000 clones, approximately 83% found once. The clonotype originates from an adult in good health. The rearrangement links TRBV6-5 to TRBJ2-7, with TRBD1 identical over 8 bases. Sequencing was performed on peripheral blood, taken on day 0 of AZD1222 vaccination. The DNA of the CDR3 is TGTGCCAGCAGGGATCCGACAGGGGACGAGCAGTACTTC. It yields the protein CASRDPTGDEQYF.